Listed here is a single TCR beta chain. These data belong to a study of T-cell memory formation after mild COVID-19. Study-wide context: The study found TCR clusters largely donor specific.

The ends lost 2 bases at V and 5 bases at J; junction bases unmatched: 2. This CDR3 has 14 amino acids. In germline, CDR1 is ENHRY, CDR2 SYGVKD. Using its own MiXCR run on the 5' RACE reads, TCRdb lists one record per CDR3 protein. The table includes hundreds of thousands of distinct CDR3 sequences, roughly 15% detected once. This clonotype originated in a man younger than 30 who had mild COVID-19 (a few samples of this study predate the infection). Cell type and time point are not known. The chain has TRBV10-3 and TRBJ1-1, with 10 bases matching TRBD1. The sample comprised PBMCs or a T cell subset sorted from them (not recorded which). CDR3: CAISEGQGETEAFF. In nucleotides, the CDR3 is TGTGCCATCAGTGAGGGACAGGGGGAGACTGAAGCTTTCTTT.